The rows below give T cell receptor beta chains drawn from one sample of a study of blood T cell repertoires in COVID-19. TCRdb keeps only in-frame clones here, not all; method: immunoSEQ multiplex PCR. The sample comprises 200,000 to 250,000 clones, approximately 90% of which are singletons, and over 0.85% rests with the top ten. Sequencing was done on a sample of PBMCs or T cells enriched from blood (not recorded which). Receptors were obtained from a man aged 50 to 60 who had been exposed to COVID-19. Both conserved end residues are part of each CDR3. Each record gives: V gene, clone size, J gene, CDR3 protein. Clone size is not always given. Where it is, it says once, few, many or a class for expanded clones.

>TRBV5-1|NA|TRBJ2-1
CASSFSRLAGSNEQFF
>TRBV28|once|TRBJ1-1
CASLGSAEAFF
>TRBV4-2|NA|TRBJ2-1
CASSQGGLAETNEQFF
>TRBV24-1|NA|TRBJ1-5
CATSAGGNQPQHF
>TRBV11-2|NA|TRBJ2-7
CASSLWTGAYYEQYF
>TRBV5-1|NA|TRBJ2-1
CASSFGTANEQFF
>TRBV29-1|once|TRBJ1-1
CSAWTGENTEAFF
>TRBV3-1/TRBV3-2|NA|TRBJ2-2
CASSQDRTGELFF
>TRBV30|NA|TRBJ1-4
CAWTSPTREKLFF
>TRBV5-1|NA|TRBJ2-3
CASSLFARSTDTQYF
>TRBV5-1|NA|TRBJ2-3
CASSVGGASGTDTQYF
>TRBV2|once|TRBJ1-1
CASRKEGNTEAFF
>TRBV5-1|NA|TRBJ1-2
CASTWSPQGIGYGYTF
>TRBV24-1|NA|TRBJ1-1
CATSGTANTEAFF
>TRBV28|NA|TRBJ2-5
CASRTSGQETQYF
>TRBV7-6|NA|TRBJ1-1
CASSFQVDTEAFF
>TRBV15|NA|TRBJ1-5
CATSKTGGTQPQHF
>TRBV24-1|NA|TRBJ2-6
CATSAPRDHSGANVLTF
>TRBV4-1|once|TRBJ1-1
CASSQDPRSTEAFF
>TRBV5-4|NA|TRBJ2-6
CASSPGVAGSGANVLTF
>TRBV29-1|NA|TRBJ2-7
CSVGLGLAGAMVGEQYF
>TRBV30|NA|TRBJ1-2
CAWRGTGRYGYTF
>TRBV7-9|NA|TRBJ1-1
CASSLQGGTEAFF